This entry lists 7 T cell receptor beta chains sequenced from one sample in a study of blood T cell repertoires in COVID-19. Here immunoSEQ multiplex PCR was the method, and the copy in TCRdb shows in-frame clones only, minus some. The sample holds under 45,000 clones, around 84% seen once. The sequencing input was peripheral blood. These TCRs come from a human donor in a cohort sampled during active COVID-19.

The gene calls are TRBV7-9 and TRBJ2-5, with a possible D match to TRBD2 (5 bases). Trimming took off 5 bases at V and 2 bases at J, with 9 bases between the two ends. The CDR3 is made up of 13 amino acids. CDR1 is SEHNR and CDR2 is FQNEAQ in the germline V gene (reference sequence). The CDR3 loop reads CASSTRQQETQYF. CDR3 in DNA: TGTGCCAGCAGCACTAGGCAGCAAGAGACCCAGTACTTC.

This clone appeared once. The V and J genes are TRBV5-1 and TRBJ2-5; 10 bases are shared with TRBD2. V lost 1 base to trimming and J lost 1 base; unmatched junction nucleotides: 10. This CDR3 region has 18 residues. Germline values: CDR1 SGHRS, CDR2 YFSETQ. The DNA for the CDR3 is TGCGCCAGCAGCTTGAGGGGCTCTAGCGGGGGTCTCCAAGAGACCCAGTACTTC. Residues: CASSLRGSSGGLQETQYF.

The V gene is TRBV25-1, the J gene TRBJ2-3; no clear D. The germline CDR1 and CDR2 sequences are MGHDK and SYGVNS. The V end was cut by 1 base, the J end by 0 bases, with 11 bases between. The CDR3 runs to 16 residues. CDR3 sequence reads: CASSELGVPSTDTQYF. Written as DNA, the CDR3 is TGTGCCAGCAGTGAATTGGGCGTCCCTAGCACAGATACGCAGTATTTT.

This chain links TRBV4-2 with TRBJ2-3; 7 positions match TRBD2. This CDR3 has 14 residues. Germline CDR1 reads LGHNA; CDR2 reads YNFKEQ. Trimming took 4 bases from V and 6 from J; bases not matched to a gene: 7. The chain's CDR3 is CASSPGTNLDTQYF. The CDR3 nucleotides are TGTGCCAGCAGCCCGGGGACTAATCTTGATACGCAGTATTTT.

This clone has only a few counts. The chain employs TRBV2 and TRBJ1-6; D is perhaps TRBD1 (6 bases). V was trimmed by 6 bases and J by 8 bases, leaving 17 bases between them. The germline V gene encodes CDR1 SNHLY and CDR2 FYNNEI. CDR3 length: 15 residues. CDR3 loop: CASSRNPRGYSPLHF. The CDR3 DNA follows: TGTGCCAGCAGCCGAAACCCGAGGGGGTATTCACCCCTCCACTTT.

The chain employs TRBV7-2 and TRBJ2-5, with TRBD2 matching over 7 bases. V lost 0 bases, J lost 2 bases, and 3 bases stayed unmatched. The CDR3 sequence is 15 residues long. Germline V gene data show CDR1 as SGHTA and CDR2 as FQGNSA. CDR3 sequence reads: CASSLALGGQETQYF. The CDR3 DNA reads as TGTGCCAGCAGCTTAGCTCTGGGGGGGCAAGAGACCCAGTACTTC.

The genes are TRBV30 and TRBJ2-1, with 12 bases lining up with TRBD2. This CDR3 is 17 amino acids long. The germline V gene encodes CDR1 GTSNPN and CDR2 SVGIG (reference sequence). Germline trimming cut 1 base from V and 0 bases from J; bases unmatched to any gene: 4. The CDR3 sequence: CAWSGLAGGPSYNEQFF. The CDR3 DNA follows: TGTGCCTGGAGTGGGCTAGCGGGGGGGCCCTCCTACAATGAGCAGTTCTTC.